These 27 T cell receptor beta chains share one sample of origin, sequenced in a study of T-cell reconstitution after alpha-beta-depleted transplantation in children. Unique molecular identifiers were used in preparing the TCRbeta library. From the PCR reads, TCRdb called clonotypes with MiXCR, one entry per CDR3 protein. The data hold 210,000 or so distinct CDR3 sequences, with 11% observed a single time. Material: PBMCs, obtained before TCRalphabeta/CD19-depleted stem cell transplant. Source of these receptors: a child under two years old with acute myeloid leukemia, due to receive a stem cell transplant.

This clonotype has a count of ten or more. The rearrangement uses TRBV15 and TRBJ1-3, with D perhaps TRBD1 (5 bases). The CDR3 is 15 amino acids. Trimming shortened V by 0 bases and J by 4 bases, and 10 bases separated the two germline ends. In germline, CDR1 is LNHNV, CDR2 YYDKDF (reference sequence). The CDR3 DNA reads as TGTGCCACCAGCAGAGATAGGGGCGCAGGAAACACCATATATTTT. Protein product: CATSRDRGAGNTIYF.

This clonotype occurred many times. The chain is built from TRBV15 and TRBJ2-1; D remains unclear. The V end was cut by 5 bases, the J end by 7 bases, with 12 bases between. CDR1 and CDR2 from the germline V gene are LNHNV and YYDKDF (reference sequence). The CDR3 contains 13 residues. The CDR3 protein is CATSSPVLNEQFF. CDR3 DNA sequence: TGTGCCACCAGCTCGCCCGTTTTGAATGAGCAGTTCTTC. The full variable domain, with the rest looked up from reference TRBV15 and TRBJ2-1, is DAMVIQNPRYQVTQFGKPVTLSCSQTLNHNVMYWYQQKSSQAPKLLFHYYDKDFNNEADTPDNFQSRRPNTSFCFLDIRSPGLGDTAMYLCATSSPVLNEQFFGPGTRLTVL.

This clonotype was detected many times. The chain carries TRBV10-2 and TRBJ2-3, with TRBD2 matching 10 bases. Germline CDR1 reads WSHSY; CDR2 reads SAAADI. The CDR3 length is 14 residues. Unmatched junction bases numbered 1, after V lost 5 bases and J lost 2 bases. The CDR3 here is CASSTSGATDTQYF. For the CDR3, the DNA is TGCGCCAGCAGTACTAGCGGGGCCACAGATACGCAGTATTTT.

The V and J genes are TRBV7-9 and TRBJ2-7; 10 bases map to TRBD2. The trim removed 1 base at V and 4 bases at J, leaving 7 bases unmatched. This CDR3 has 16 amino acids. From germline, CDR1 is SEHNR and CDR2 FQNEAQ (reference sequence). The CDR3: CASSLESSGRPYEQYF. CDR3 in DNA: TGTGCCAGCAGCTTAGAATCTAGCGGGAGACCTTACGAGCAGTACTTC. The variable domain in full, completed from reference TRBV7-9 and TRBJ2-7, reads DTGVSQNPRHKITKRGQNVTFRCDPISEHNRLYWYRQTLGQGPEFLTYFQNEAQLEKSRLLSDRFSAERPKGSFSTLEIQRTEQGDSAMYLCASSLESSGRPYEQYFGPGTRLTVT.

The sample holds many counts of this clonotype. The chain is built from TRBV27 and TRBJ2-1, with D possibly TRBD1 on 5 matching bases. CDR3 length equals 12 residues. Trimming cost V 5 bases and J 9 bases, with 11 bases left between them. CDR1 and CDR2 from the germline V gene are MNHEY and SMNVEV (reference sequence). The CDR3: CASSPGFAEQFF. CDR3 in DNA: TGTGCCAGCAGTCCAGGGTTTGCTGAGCAGTTCTTC.

This clonotype came up many times. The chain recombines TRBV27 with TRBJ2-1, with TRBD2 identical over 7 bases. Germline CDR1 MNHEY, CDR2 SMNVEV (reference sequence). CDR3 size: 13 residues. V dropped 6 bases and J dropped 5; count of bases not matched to a gene: 4. As DNA, the CDR3 is TGTGCCAGCAGCATGACTAGCCACAATGAGCAGTTCTTC. This gives the protein CASSMTSHNEQFF.

This clonotype came up many times. The chain combines TRBV7-9 with TRBJ1-1; D gene uncertain. The CDR3 sequence is 13 residues long. Germline-derived CDR1 and CDR2 are SEHNR and FQNEAQ (reference sequence). V was shortened by 10 bases and J by 1 base, with 13 bases between the two germline ends. For the CDR3, the DNA is TGTGCCACCACTCAGTCAGAGAACACTGAAGCTTTCTTT. It yields the protein CATTQSENTEAFF. The full variable domain, rest sourced from reference TRBV7-9 and TRBJ1-1, is DTGVSQNPRHKITKRGQNVTFRCDPISEHNRLYWYRQTLGQGPEFLTYFQNEAQLEKSRLLSDRFSAERPKGSFSTLEIQRTEQGDSAMYLCATTQSENTEAFFGQGTRLTVV.

CDR3 region: CASSFAGEGNIQYF. The CDR3 nucleotides read TGTGCCAGCAGCTTTGCTGGGGAGGGAAACATTCAGTACTTC. The V call is TRBV5-5, the J call TRBJ2-4, with 7 bases identical to TRBD2. Germline V gene lookup returns CDR1 SGHKS and CDR2 YYEKEE (reference sequence). V lost 2 bases and J lost 6; bases outside the gene matches: 5. The CDR3 is 14 amino acids.

This clonotype was found many times. J is TRBJ1-5 and V is TRBV5-1, with TRBD1 identical over 8 bases. The V gene's germline CDR1 is SGHRS and CDR2 YFSETQ. This CDR3 is 15 amino acids long. The ends lost 4 bases at V and 8 bases at J; junction bases unmatched: 11. The CDR3 reads CASSPTGGKWEPQHF. The CDR3 nucleotides read TGCGCCAGCAGCCCCACAGGGGGTAAGTGGGAGCCCCAGCATTTT.

The chain employs TRBV20-1 and TRBJ2-1; D perhaps matches TRBD2 (6 bases). The V gene's germline CDR1 is DFQATT and CDR2 SNEGSKA (reference sequence). V lost 3 bases and J 5 bases, leaving 14 bases between the germline ends. The CDR3 is 14 residues long. For the CDR3, the DNA is TGCAGTGCTAGTGTCGGGAGAATTAACAATGAGCAGTTCTTC. It encodes CSASVGRINNEQFF.

The table lists this clonotype with many counts. The chain recombines TRBV5-1 with TRBJ1-1, with D possibly being TRBD1 (6 bases). The CDR3 spans 15 residues. V lost 5 bases and J lost 1, with 15 bases in between. Looked up from germline, CDR1 is SGHRS and CDR2 is YFSETQ. CDR3 protein: CASRENVGQNTEAFF. DNA for the CDR3: TGCGCCAGCAGGGAGAATGTGGGACAGAACACTGAAGCTTTCTTT.

This clonotype was observed many times. The chain carries TRBV7-8 and TRBJ2-7, with D maybe TRBD1 (6 bases). V was cut by 1 base and J by 3 bases, with 7 bases left in between. This CDR3 has 13 amino acids. The germline gives CDR1 SGHVS, CDR2 FQNEAQ. The CDR3 nucleotides read TGTGCCAGCAGCTTAGGACAGGTCTACGAGCAGTACTTC. Translated: CASSLGQVYEQYF.

Points on this clonotype: A much larger clone lies one base from this, so it may be a read error. The chain has TRBV4-1 and TRBJ2-5, with D possibly being TRBD2 (5 bases). CDR3 length equals 15 residues. V lost 5 bases and J lost 2, with 15 bases in between. CDR1 and CDR2 from the germline V gene are MGHRA and YSYEKL. The CDR3 sequence is CASSYQAVTQETQYF. The CDR3 coding sequence is TGCGCCAGCAGCTACCAAGCGGTGACTCAAGAGACCCAGTACTTC.

This clonotype was detected many times. J is TRBJ2-2 and V is TRBV20-1; maybe TRBD2 (5 bases). The germline gives CDR1 DFQATT, CDR2 SNEGSKA (reference sequence). The germline V and J ends were trimmed by 3 bases and 6 bases, with 8 bases remaining between them. This CDR3 is built from 12 residues. CDR3 nucleotides: TGCAGTGCTAGGAGGGCAGCCGGGGAGCTGTTTTTT. Translation gives CSARRAAGELFF.

In its sample, this clonotype was seen many times. This sequence joins TRBV14 and TRBJ2-7, with D hard to call. V dropped 3 bases and J dropped 3 bases, with 9 bases sitting between them. The CDR3 totals 13 residues. The V gene's germline CDR1 is SGHDN and CDR2 FVKESK. CDR3: CASSQGSNYEQYF. The DNA for the CDR3 is TGTGCCAGCAGCCAGGGCTCCAACTACGAGCAGTACTTC.

This clonotype has a count of ten or more. The chain has TRBV29-1 and TRBJ1-1, with D uncertain. V shed 0 bases and J shed 4 bases, with 15 bases lying between them. The CDR3 covers 15 residues. Germline V gene sequence: CDR1 SQVTM, CDR2 ANQGSEA. The chain's CDR3 is CSVEDSPGSATEAFF. CDR3 nucleotide sequence: TGCAGCGTTGAAGATTCCCCAGGCTCAGCCACTGAAGCTTTCTTT.

There are many counts of this clonotype. The V gene is TRBV5-5, the J gene TRBJ2-3; TRBD2 might be the D (5 bases). Germline values: CDR1 SGHKS, CDR2 YYEKEE (reference sequence). V lost 4 bases and J 6 bases, leaving 18 bases between the germline ends. The CDR3 is 15 residues long. The CDR3 sequence is CASSEPRRSRDTQYF. The CDR3 DNA reads TGTGCCAGCAGCGAACCTAGGAGGAGTAGGGATACGCAGTATTTT. The whole variable domain, filled in from reference TRBV5-5 and TRBJ2-3, reads DAGVTQSPTHLIKTRGQQVTLRCSPISGHKSVSWYQQVLGQGPQFIFQYYEKEERGRGNFPDRFSARQFPNYSSELNVNALLLGDSALYLCASSEPRRSRDTQYFGPGTRLTVL.

There are many counts of this clonotype. One end of the junction varies from germline; a read error may be responsible. The CDR3 sequence: CASSQAGYGQYF. The DNA of the CDR3 is TGTGCCAGCAGCCAAGCGGGGTACGGGCAGTACTTC. The genes are TRBV3-1 and TRBJ2-7; the D gene is possibly TRBD2 (5 bases). Germline assignment: CDR1 LGHDT and CDR2 YNNKEL (reference sequence). The CDR3 covers 12 residues.

This clonotype was picked up many times. V gene TRBV27 combines with J gene TRBJ1-2; the match to TRBD1 covers 8 bases. V lost 4 bases and J lost 7; bases outside the gene matches: 5. The germline gives CDR1 MNHEY, CDR2 SMNVEV (reference sequence). The CDR3 length is 13 residues. CDR3 DNA sequence: TGTGCCAGCAGTTCCCGGACAGGGCGTGGCTACACCTTC. Encoded protein: CASSSRTGRGYTF.

This clonotype was seen many times. The rearrangement uses TRBV11-2 and TRBJ1-5; D not certain. The CDR3 totals 15 residues. V was shortened by 5 bases and J by 0 bases, with 11 bases between the two germline ends. Looked up from germline, CDR1 is SGHAT and CDR2 is FQNNGV. The CDR3 bases are TGTGCCAGCAGCAAGGACGGAGATAGCAATCAGCCCCAGCATTTT. This translates into CASSKDGDSNQPQHF.

This clonotype was recorded many times. V gene TRBV5-1 combines with J gene TRBJ2-7; D ambiguous. V was trimmed by 4 bases and J by 0 bases, leaving 8 bases between them. The CDR3 length is 13 residues. Germline values: CDR1 SGHRS, CDR2 YFSETQ. As DNA, the CDR3 is TGCGCCAGCAGCCCCGGAAGCTCCTACGAGCAGTACTTC. Encoded protein: CASSPGSSYEQYF.

This sequence joins TRBV7-2 and TRBJ2-1, with no clear D. Germline values: CDR1 SGHTA, CDR2 FQGNSA. The V and J ends lost 1 base and 10 bases respectively, with 8 bases between them. The CDR3 covers 12 residues. The CDR3 here is CASSLGGLEQFF. For the CDR3, the DNA is TGTGCCAGCAGCTTAGGTGGTCTCGAGCAGTTCTTC. Together with reference TRBV7-2 and TRBJ2-1, the CDR3 gives the full variable domain: GAGVSQSPSNKVTEKGKDVELRCDPISGHTALYWYRQSLGQGLEFLIYFQGNSAPDKSGLPSDRFSAERTGGSVSTLTIQRTQQEDSAVYLCASSLGGLEQFFGPGTRLTVL.

This clonotype showed up many times. V and J are TRBV30 and TRBJ2-1; tentatively, D is TRBD2 (6 bases). Trimming removed 0 bases at V and 1 base at J, with 13 bases between. Germline loops: CDR1 GTSNPN, CDR2 SVGIG (reference sequence). CDR3 length: 16 residues. The CDR3 nucleotides read TGTGCCTGGAGTGTGCAGCGGGCCCCATCCTACAATGAGCAGTTCTTC. Translation gives CAWSVQRAPSYNEQFF. The variable domain in full, with the rest retrieved from reference TRBV30 and TRBJ2-1, is SQTIHQWPATLVQPVGSPLSLECTVEGTSNPNLYWYRQAAGRGLQLLFYSVGIGQISSEVPQNLSASRPQDRQFILSSKKLLLSDSGFYLCAWSVQRAPSYNEQFFGPGTRLTVL.

This clonotype was recorded at least ten times. The chain employs TRBV7-2 and TRBJ2-5; 9 positions agree with TRBD2. With V trimmed by 0 bases and J by 5 bases, 4 bases remained unmatched. The CDR3 length is 15 residues. The germline CDR1 and CDR2 sequences are SGHTA and FQGNSA. CDR3 nucleotides: TGTGCCAGCAGCTTAGCTACTAGCGGGTGGGAGACCCAGTACTTC. This sequence encodes CASSLATSGWETQYF.

This clonotype was seen at least ten times. This chain connects TRBV28 to TRBJ2-5; D not resolved. CDR1 MDHEN and CDR2 SYDVKM come from the germline V gene. This CDR3 spans 13 amino acids. Between the trimmed V and J ends, which lost 8 bases and 2 bases, there was a span of 12 bases. The CDR3 sequence: CASSSPAQETQYF. The CDR3 DNA sequence: TGTGCCAGCTCCTCGCCAGCTCAAGAGACCCAGTACTTC.

This clonotype was observed at least ten times. The chain employs TRBV4-2 and TRBJ1-1; D is uncertain. V lost 0 bases and J 1 base, leaving 9 bases between the germline ends. From germline, CDR1 is LGHNA and CDR2 YNFKEQ. This CDR3 has 15 amino acids. CDR3 bases: TGTGCCAGCAGCCAAGATCCAGGTGGGAACACTGAAGCTTTCTTT. Translating it yields CASSQDPGGNTEAFF.

This clonotype was found many times. J is TRBJ1-1 and V is TRBV29-1; D perhaps matches TRBD1 (5 bases). Germline CDR1 is SQVTM and CDR2 is ANQGSEA. The CDR3 runs to 13 residues. Trimming left V 6 bases short and J 3 bases short, with 14 bases between. CDR3 in amino acids: CSVWGPGDTEAFF. Written as DNA, the CDR3 is TGCAGCGTCTGGGGCCCTGGTGACACTGAAGCTTTCTTT.